A single sample gave rise to the 31 T cell receptor beta chains below, sequenced in a study of blood T cells in healthy people across ages. The second PCR ran about 6 to 12 cycles with a sample-barcoded 5' primer and J-beta primers. TCRdb reanalysed the 5' RACE reads using MiXCR and keeps one entry per CDR3 protein. The sample has fewer than 900,000 distinct CDR3 sequences; roughly 35% are singletons. The source material was blood. These receptors came from a man younger than 30 in good health.

In its sample, this clonotype was seen a few times. The gene calls are TRBV4-3 and TRBJ2-7; D is undetermined. Looked up from germline, CDR1 is LGHNA and CDR2 is YSLEER. V lost 0 bases to trimming and J lost 3 bases, with 6 bases between them. The CDR3 covers 13 residues. Here the CDR3 DNA reads TGCGCCAGCAGCCAAGAAGTCGGCTACGAGCAGTACTTC. The encoded protein is CASSQEVGYEQYF.

The V gene is TRBV20-1, the J gene TRBJ1-1; D ambiguous. This CDR3 contains 15 residues. With 1 base removed from V and 2 bases from J, the gap between germline ends came to 14 bases. Per germline, CDR1 DFQATT and CDR2 SNEGSKA (reference sequence). For the CDR3, the DNA is TGCAGTGCTAGAGTTTATGGACGGTCAAACACTGAAGCTTTCTTT. Its protein product is CSARVYGRSNTEAFF.

J is TRBJ2-7 and V is TRBV7-8, with 9 bases that match TRBD2. CDR3 length: 16 amino acids. Germline V gives CDR1 SGHVS, CDR2 FQNEAQ. The ends lost 0 bases at V and 5 bases at J; junction bases unmatched: 8. CDR3 residues: CASSLATAGGLDEQYF. DNA for the CDR3: TGTGCCAGCAGCTTAGCAACAGCGGGAGGTCTGGACGAGCAGTACTTC. The whole variable domain, filled in from reference TRBV7-8 and TRBJ2-7, reads GAGVSQSPRYKVAKRGQDVALRCDPISGHVSLFWYQQALGQGPEFLTYFQNEAQLDKSGLPSDRFFAERPEGSVSTLKIQRTQQEDSAVYLCASSLATAGGLDEQYFGPGTRLTVT.

The rearrangement joins TRBV7-2 to TRBJ1-5; perhaps TRBD1 as D (5 bases). Trimming left V 5 bases short and J 6 bases short, with 14 bases between. This CDR3 contains 14 residues. Germline-derived CDR1 and CDR2 are SGHTA and FQGNSA. CDR3 residues: CASSLHQRGQPQHF. CDR3 nucleotide sequence: TGTGCCAGCAGCCTTCATCAGAGGGGTCAGCCCCAGCATTTT.

V is TRBV10-3 and J is TRBJ2-5, with D possibly TRBD1 on 5 matching bases. Matching the DNA end better, TRBJ2-7 makes the J call doubtful. This CDR3 is built from 14 residues. Germline assignment: CDR1 ENHRY and CDR2 SYGVKD. For the CDR3, the DNA is TGTGCCATCAGTGAGGCGAGACAGTTAGGCGAGCAGTACTTC. Translating gives CAISEARQLGEQYF.

Concerning this clonotype itself: A much larger clone differs from this one at a single base, so this may be a read error. J is TRBJ1-2 and V is TRBV15, with D possibly matching TRBD1 (6 bases). CDR1 and CDR2 (germline): LNHNV, YYDKDF (reference sequence). This CDR3 is built from 15 residues. Between the trimmed V and J ends, which lost 3 bases and 1 base, there was a span of 12 bases. In DNA form, the CDR3 reads TGTGCCACCAGCAGGAGGACAGTAAATAACTATGGCTACACCTTC. It encodes CATSRRTVNNYGYTF.

The sample holds a few counts of this clonotype. The rearrangement uses TRBV18 and TRBJ2-1; maybe TRBD1 (6 bases). The germline V gene has CDR1 KGHSH and CDR2 LQKENI. This CDR3 spans 15 amino acids. V lost 2 bases, J lost 5 bases, and 13 bases lay in between. CDR3 DNA: TGTGCCAGCTCACCAGCCCAGGGGCCGAACAATGAGCAGTTCTTC. Encoded protein: CASSPAQGPNNEQFF.

The V call is TRBV4-1, the J call TRBJ2-7, with 8 bases that match TRBD1. Germline loops: CDR1 MGHRA, CDR2 YSYEKL. V lost 0 bases and J lost 7; bases outside the gene matches: 17. The CDR3 is made up of 18 amino acids. CDR3 bases: TGCGCCAGCAGCCAAGATCGTTCCAGGACAGGGCCTTACAATGAGCAGTACTTC. Protein product: CASSQDRSRTGPYNEQYF.

The genes are TRBV12-3 or TRBV12-4 and TRBJ1-5; tentative D call: TRBD1 (5 bases). The CDR3 consists of 16 residues. The V gene lost 2 bases and the J gene lost 1 base, with 12 bases spanning the gap. The CDR3 region has the DNA TGTGCCAGCAGTTTAAGGGGCTCAGGCAGCAATCAGCCCCAGCATTTT. Amino acid sequence: CASSLRGSGSNQPQHF.

V gene TRBV18 combines with J gene TRBJ1-5, with TRBD1 matching over 7 bases. This CDR3 contains 15 residues. Trimming took 6 bases from V and 3 from J; bases not matched to a gene: 8. Germline values: CDR1 KGHSH, CDR2 LQKENI. The CDR3 is CASSPAQGDNQPQHF. For the CDR3, the DNA is TGTGCCAGCTCCCCTGCTCAGGGGGACAATCAGCCCCAGCATTTT.

On this clonotype itself: A read error may produce the germline difference seen at one junction end. This chain uses TRBV4-2 with TRBJ1-5; TRBD1 might be the D (5 bases). CDR3 size: 12 residues. Per the germline V gene, CDR1 is LGHNA and CDR2 is YNFKEQ. The CDR3 region has the DNA TGTACCAGCAGCCAAGGGGAGGAGCCCCAGCATTTT. As protein: CTSSQGEEPQHF.

The V gene is TRBV2, the J gene TRBJ2-5; D is ambiguous. Germline CDR1 reads SNHLY; CDR2 reads FYNNEI. V lost 7 bases, J lost 0 bases, and 12 bases lay in between. The CDR3 is 14 amino acids. CDR3 amino acids: CASTTPLHQETQYF. The DNA for the CDR3 is TGTGCCAGCACGACTCCTCTTCACCAAGAGACCCAGTACTTC.

About this clonotype: A read error may be the cause here, since a much bigger clone is one base away. The chain's CDR3 is CASSKEYRRGGGYNEQYF. The CDR3 DNA reads TGTGCCAGCAGCAAAGAGTATCGACGGGGGGGCGGGTACAATGAGCAGTACTTC. V usage is TRBV21-1 and J usage is TRBJ2-1; TRBD1, the table's D call, was not compared with the DNA. The tail of the sequence fits TRBJ2-7 better, so the J call may be wrong. TRBV21-1 is marked as a pseudogene. This CDR3 region has 18 residues.

This clonotype showed up just a few times. The CDR3 region is CSVEGHMGTDTQYF. Written as DNA, the CDR3 is TGCAGCGTTGAGGGGCATATGGGCACAGATACGCAGTATTTT. The chain is built from TRBV29-1 and TRBJ2-3, with D possibly TRBD1 on 5 matching bases. V dropped 3 bases and J dropped 1 base, with 11 bases sitting between them. CDR3 size: 14 residues. Germline values: CDR1 SQVTM, CDR2 ANQGSEA.

The V call is TRBV12-3 or TRBV12-4, the J call TRBJ2-5; 7 bases fit TRBD1. V lost 2 bases, J lost 1 base, and 10 bases stayed unmatched. The CDR3 sequence is 17 residues long. CDR3 sequence reads: CASSLMGQPSLQETQYF. CDR3 DNA: TGTGCCAGCAGTTTAATGGGACAGCCCTCTCTCCAAGAGACCCAGTACTTC.

This CDR3 is CASSHTTGQGYIQYF. The CDR3 DNA follows: TGTGCCAGCAGTCACACAACGGGACAGGGGTACATTCAGTACTTC. The chain links TRBV7-2 to TRBJ2-4, with TRBD1 matching over 10 bases. This CDR3 region has 15 residues. Germline V gene sequence: CDR1 SGHTA, CDR2 FQGNSA. The ends lost 6 bases at V and 8 bases at J; junction bases unmatched: 10.

The V call is TRBV10-3, the J call TRBJ1-2, with D maybe TRBD1 (6 bases). The CDR3 has 13 residues. V was pared by 0 bases and J by 6 bases, with 8 bases between. Germline-derived CDR1 and CDR2 are ENHRY and SYGVKD. The CDR3 DNA reads as TGTGCCATCAGTGAGTCCCAGGGGAATGGCTACACCTTC. Protein: CAISESQGNGYTF.

The table lists this clonotype with a few counts. This chain links TRBV4-2 with TRBJ1-4, with D uncertain. Trimming cost V 1 base and J 8 bases, with 11 bases left between them. The CDR3 is 14 amino acids. Germline V gene data show CDR1 as LGHNA and CDR2 as YNFKEQ. The CDR3 is CASSQGVRAEKLFF. DNA of the CDR3: TGTGCCAGCAGCCAAGGGGTGCGAGCCGAAAAACTGTTTTTT.

This rearrangement joins TRBV4-2 to TRBJ2-7; possible D gene TRBD1, 5 bases. The length of the CDR3 is 14 residues. The germline V gene encodes CDR1 LGHNA and CDR2 YNFKEQ. The ends were cut back, 3 bases at V and 7 bases at J, with 16 bases in the middle. This CDR3 reads CASSHRDSDNEQYF. In DNA, the CDR3 is TGTGCCAGCAGCCATAGAGACAGCGACAATGAGCAGTACTTC.

There are many counts of this clonotype. The rearrangement links TRBV12-5 to TRBJ2-7; D not certain. The germline V and J ends were trimmed by 5 bases and 7 bases, with 18 bases remaining between them. The length of the CDR3 is 14 residues. Germline V gene lookup returns CDR1 LGHNT and CDR2 FRNRAP. CDR3 sequence (DNA): TGTGCTAGTGGTCGTAACGCGAACTTGGGGGAGCAGTACTTC. Translating it yields CASGRNANLGEQYF.

V gene TRBV15 combines with J gene TRBJ2-5, with 7 nucleotides matching TRBD1. The length of the CDR3 is 16 residues. V gave up 0 bases and J gave up 11 bases; unmatched junction bases: 15. In germline, CDR1 is LNHNV, CDR2 YYDKDF (reference sequence). The CDR3 region is CATSRDAGTVHNEQYF. The CDR3 nucleotides are TGTGCCACCAGCAGAGATGCCGGGACAGTTCACAATGAGCAGTACTTC.

V usage is TRBV12-3 or TRBV12-4 and J usage is TRBJ1-2; D call uncertain. Trimming removed 7 bases from V and 0 bases from J, with 9 bases in between. The CDR3 is made up of 13 amino acids. DNA of the CDR3: TGTGCCAGCACTGGGGTAGCTAACTATGGCTACACCTTC. Amino acids: CASTGVANYGYTF.

This clonotype was seen ten or more times. The chain links TRBV12-3 or TRBV12-4 to TRBJ1-4; 7 bases map to TRBD1. The V gene end was trimmed by 5 bases and the J gene end by 4 bases; junction bases not matched to a gene: 4. The CDR3 extends over 14 amino acids. Written as DNA, the CDR3 is TGTGCCAGCAGTAGGGACAGTTATAATGAAAAACTGTTTTTT. Residues: CASSRDSYNEKLFF.

This clonotype was found a few times. This chain connects TRBV25-1 to TRBJ1-1; the D is unclear. Germline assignment: CDR1 MGHDK and CDR2 SYGVNS. There are 14 residues in the CDR3. V shed 2 bases and J shed 1 base, with 8 bases lying between them. The CDR3 region has the DNA TGTGCCAGCAGTGAAGGATCAGCGAACACTGAAGCTTTCTTT. Translation gives CASSEGSANTEAFF.

This clonotype was detected only a few times. The V call is TRBV5-1, the J call TRBJ2-2; D ambiguous. This CDR3 spans 12 amino acids. Trimming left V 5 bases short and J 3 bases short, with 5 bases between. Germline V gene data show CDR1 as SGHRS and CDR2 as YFSETQ. The CDR3 here is CASRLDTGELFF. DNA for the CDR3: TGCGCCAGCAGACTGGACACCGGGGAGCTGTTTTTT.

This clonotype was detected ten times or more. V is TRBV29-1 and J is TRBJ2-3, with TRBD1 identical over 8 bases. The length of the CDR3 is 13 residues. Germline V CDR1 and CDR2: SQVTM, ANQGSEA. With 5 bases clipped from V and 5 bases from J, the junction kept 6 bases outside the gene matches. This CDR3 reads CSVKRQGKDTQYF. The CDR3 region has the DNA TGCAGCGTTAAGCGACAGGGGAAAGATACGCAGTATTTT.

The V gene is TRBV12-3 or TRBV12-4, the J gene TRBJ2-3, with TRBD1 matching over 9 bases. The length of the CDR3 is 16 residues. J lost 1 base, V lost 8 bases, and 10 bases had no gene match. CDR3 in amino acids: CASAVGGQGRTDTQYF. In DNA, the CDR3 is TGTGCCAGCGCCGTGGGGGGACAGGGTCGCACAGATACGCAGTATTTT.

In this sample, this clonotype turned up a few times. V usage is TRBV28 and J usage is TRBJ2-3; D gene unclear. Trimming left V 4 bases short and J 6 bases short, with 2 bases between. The germline gives CDR1 MDHEN, CDR2 SYDVKM. This CDR3 has 10 residues. The CDR3 DNA reads TGTGCCAGCAGTTATGATACGCAGTATTTT. Amino acids: CASSYDTQYF.

This chain connects TRBV21-1 to TRBJ2-6. TRBV21-1 counts as a pseudogene. The CDR3 is 15 residues long. The CDR3 here is CVSSEQDSGANVLTF. CDR3 nucleotide sequence: TGTGTCAGCAGCGAACAGGACTCTGGGGCCAACGTCCTGACTTTC.

The CDR3 sequence is CASSVGGTGNTGELFF. CDR3 bases: TGTGCCAGCAGCGTAGGAGGGACAGGGAACACCGGGGAGCTGTTTTTT. The chain employs TRBV9 and TRBJ2-2; 8 bases are shared with TRBD1. The CDR3 spans 16 residues. Trimming at V came to 0 bases and at J to 1 base, leaving 2 bases not matched to a gene. In germline, CDR1 is SGDLS, CDR2 YYNGEE.

This clonotype was seen a few times. The CDR3 DNA sequence: TGTGCCAGCAGTGCCCTTACGGGGGGCTCCTACAATGAGCAGTTCTTC. It translates to CASSALTGGSYNEQFF. The V gene is TRBV28, the J gene TRBJ2-1; 7 bases agree with TRBD2. J gave up 0 bases and V 5 bases, and 7 bases lay outside the gene matches. The CDR3 sequence is 16 residues long. The germline gives CDR1 MDHEN, CDR2 SYDVKM.